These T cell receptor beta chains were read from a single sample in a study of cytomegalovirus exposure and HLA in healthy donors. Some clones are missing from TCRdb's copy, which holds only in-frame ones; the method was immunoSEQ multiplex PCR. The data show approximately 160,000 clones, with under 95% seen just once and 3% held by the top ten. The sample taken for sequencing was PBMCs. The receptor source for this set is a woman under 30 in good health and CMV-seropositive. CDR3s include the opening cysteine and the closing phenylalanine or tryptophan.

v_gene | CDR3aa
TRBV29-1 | CSVEATRGAQYF
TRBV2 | CASSEAWRGGGYTF
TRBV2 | CASSEAGGGKNEQFF
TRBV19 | CASSTRSGRATGELFF
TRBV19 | CASSMGRAPDTQYF
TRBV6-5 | CASLARQGGTEAFF
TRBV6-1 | CASRPSTGFNYGYTF
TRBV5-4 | CASSPGGLDYEQYF
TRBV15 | CATRTPGIQYF
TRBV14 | CASSHRTSFPETQYF
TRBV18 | CASTSGLAGETDTQYF
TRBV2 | CASRTSIAGGSLEQFF
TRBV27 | CASSSPSSYNSPLHF
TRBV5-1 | CASSFSGEQYF
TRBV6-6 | CASSWTGTPSTDTQYF
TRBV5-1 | CASSLDTGGEKLFF
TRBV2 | CASSPWTSVDEQFF